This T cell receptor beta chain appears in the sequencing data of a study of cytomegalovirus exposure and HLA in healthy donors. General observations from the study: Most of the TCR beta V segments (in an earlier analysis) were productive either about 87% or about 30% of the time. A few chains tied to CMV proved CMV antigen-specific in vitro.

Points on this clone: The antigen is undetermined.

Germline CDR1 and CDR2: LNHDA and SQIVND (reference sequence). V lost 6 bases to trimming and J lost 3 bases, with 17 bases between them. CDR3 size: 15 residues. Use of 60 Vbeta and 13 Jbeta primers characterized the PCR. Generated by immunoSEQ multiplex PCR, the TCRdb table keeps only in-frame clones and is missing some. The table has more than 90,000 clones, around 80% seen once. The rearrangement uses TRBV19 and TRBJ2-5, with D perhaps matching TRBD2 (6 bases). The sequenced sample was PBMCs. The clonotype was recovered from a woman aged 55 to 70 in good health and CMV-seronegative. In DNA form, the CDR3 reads TGTGCCAGTAGCGACTCGGGACTGACAAAAGAGACCCAGTACTTC. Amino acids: CASSDSGLTKETQYF. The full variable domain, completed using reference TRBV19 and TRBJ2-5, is DGGITQSPKYLFRKEGQNVTLSCEQNLNHDAMYWYRQDPGQGLRLIYYSQIVNDFQKGDIAEGYSVSREKKESFPLTVTSAQKNPTAFYLCASSDSGLTKETQYFGPGTRLLVL.